The 17 T cell receptor beta chains below were found in one sample sequenced in a study of blood T cells in healthy people across ages. Sample-barcoded 5' priming and a J-beta primer mix drove a second PCR of roughly 7 to 11 cycles. TCRdb reanalysed the 5' RACE reads using MiXCR and keeps one entry per CDR3 protein. The table records some 760,000 distinct CDR3 sequences, approximately 25% of them present only once. These same data were also listed under a study on T cells of mothers and their children.

Input material: blood. The receptors originated from a boy aged 5 to 17 in good health.

In this sample, this clonotype turned up a few times. The gene calls are TRBV7-9 and TRBJ2-1; the match to TRBD2 covers 7 bases. J lost 3 bases, V lost 1 base, and 15 bases had no gene match. CDR1 and CDR2 from the germline V gene are SEHNR and FQNEAQ (reference sequence). CDR3 length: 19 residues. DNA of the CDR3: TGTGCCAGCAGCTTAGGCTTTGGGTTGACGGGAGGCGGCTACAATGAGCAGTTCTTC. Protein product: CASSLGFGLTGGGYNEQFF. Drawing the rest from reference TRBV7-9 and TRBJ2-1, the complete variable domain is DTGVSQNPRHKITKRGQNVTFRCDPISEHNRLYWYRQTLGQGPEFLTYFQNEAQLEKSRLLSDRFSAERPKGSFSTLEIQRTEQGDSAMYLCASSLGFGLTGGGYNEQFFGPGTRLTVL.

J is TRBJ2-3 and V is TRBV20-1, with 9 bases lining up with TRBD2. Germline-derived CDR1 and CDR2 are DFQATT and SNEGSKA (reference sequence). The CDR3 runs to 17 residues. Germline trimming cut 0 bases from V and 2 bases from J; bases unmatched to any gene: 9. The CDR3 reads CSARDHLAGGITDTQYF. The CDR3 bases are TGCAGTGCTAGAGATCATTTGGCGGGAGGGATCACAGATACGCAGTATTTT.

CDR3 residues: CASSPQVGGNTIYF. The CDR3 DNA reads as TGTGCCAGCAGCCCTCAAGTTGGTGGAAACACCATATATTTT. The V call is TRBV5-4, the J call TRBJ1-3; D gene ambiguous. Germline V gene data show CDR1 as SGHNT and CDR2 as YYREEE (reference sequence). The CDR3 totals 14 residues. V lost 4 bases to trimming and J lost 3 bases, with 11 bases between them.

This clonotype has a handful of counts. This rearrangement joins TRBV13 to TRBJ2-7; 10 bases are shared with TRBD1. Germline V gene lookup returns CDR1 PRHDT and CDR2 FYEKMQ (reference sequence). With V trimmed by 3 bases and J by 5 bases, 4 bases remained unmatched. The CDR3 is 14 amino acids. The CDR3 DNA follows: TGTGCCAGCAGCTTGGGACAGGGGATCGACGAGCAGTACTTC. Its protein product is CASSLGQGIDEQYF.

This chain links TRBV29-1 with TRBJ2-7, with no clear D. Looked up from germline, CDR1 is SQVTM and CDR2 is ANQGSEA. Deletions cut 4 bases from V and 3 bases from J, with 13 bases between. CDR3 length equals 13 residues. CDR3 region: CSVVSDPDYEQYF. In DNA, the CDR3 is TGCAGCGTTGTATCGGATCCCGACTACGAGCAGTACTTC.

This clonotype was counted between two and nine times. The genes are TRBV12-3 or TRBV12-4 and TRBJ1-2; tentatively, D is TRBD1 (5 bases). The CDR3 is made up of 12 amino acids. The V and J ends lost 9 bases and 5 bases respectively, with 13 bases between them. The CDR3 sequence is CASKGGGYGYTF. The CDR3 DNA follows: TGTGCCAGTAAGGGCGGGGGGTATGGCTACACCTTC.

This clonotype was detected a few times. The chain carries TRBV5-1 and TRBJ1-5; D call uncertain. V was trimmed by 2 bases and J by 2 bases, leaving 11 bases between them. Germline V lookup: CDR1 SGHRS, CDR2 YFSETQ. The CDR3 covers 15 residues. The CDR3 sequence: CASSFGDEGNQPQHF. The CDR3 DNA is TGCGCCAGCAGCTTTGGAGACGAAGGCAATCAGCCCCAGCATTTT.

This chain links TRBV2 with TRBJ2-1; D could derive from TRBD1 or TRBD2 (5 bases each). The CDR3 runs to 15 residues. Per the germline V gene, CDR1 is SNHLY and CDR2 is FYNNEI. V shed 8 bases and J shed 2 bases, with 16 bases lying between them. CDR3 nucleotide sequence: TGTGCCAGCGGTTCTGGGGACCTCCCCTACAATGAGCAGTTCTTC. Protein product: CASGSGDLPYNEQFF.

The V call is TRBV7-2, the J call TRBJ2-7, with D uncertain. With 5 bases removed from V and 3 bases from J, the gap between germline ends came to 11 bases. The CDR3 length is 13 residues. Per the germline V gene, CDR1 is SGHTA and CDR2 is FQGNSA. CDR3 in DNA: TGTGCCAGCAGCACCCAGCCCTTCTACGAGCAGTACTTC. It translates to CASSTQPFYEQYF.

This clonotype turned up a few times. The chain is built from TRBV3-1 and TRBJ2-7; D is ambiguous. Trimming shortened V by 1 base and J by 4 bases, and 8 bases separated the two germline ends. The V gene's germline CDR1 is LGHDT and CDR2 YNNKEL (reference sequence). The CDR3 is 13 amino acids. The CDR3, as DNA: TGTGCCAGCAGCCAAGGGTCAGAATACGAGCAGTACTTC. Residues: CASSQGSEYEQYF.

V gene TRBV6-5 combines with J gene TRBJ1-4, with 8 bases identical to TRBD1. The CDR3 extends over 17 amino acids. V lost 2 bases to trimming and J lost 8 bases; unmatched junction nucleotides: 13. Germline assignment: CDR1 MNHEY and CDR2 SVGAGI. As DNA, the CDR3 is TGTGCCAGCAGTTACCCCGGACAGGGCACTAGTACCGAAAAACTGTTTTTT. This translates into CASSYPGQGTSTEKLFF.

This clonotype was counted only a few times. CDR3 in DNA: TGTGCCAGCAGTTTAGTGCCCATTTATGGCTACACCTTC. As protein: CASSLVPIYGYTF. This rearrangement joins TRBV12-3 or TRBV12-4 to TRBJ1-2; D gene unclear. Trimming stripped 1 base from V and 5 bases from J, with 8 bases between. The CDR3 spans 13 residues.

The chain employs TRBV7-9 and TRBJ2-5; D not certain. Per the germline V gene, CDR1 is SEHNR and CDR2 is FQNEAQ (reference sequence). Trimming took off 5 bases at V and 9 bases at J, with 19 bases between the two ends. The CDR3 sequence is 14 residues long. CDR3 coding DNA: TGTGCCAGCAGCACCAAATCAAGAGTGGCGGCCCAGTACTTC. Amino acids: CASSTKSRVAAQYF.

This clonotype was detected a few times. The gene calls are TRBV20-1 and TRBJ2-5, with no clear D. Germline-derived CDR1 and CDR2 are DFQATT and SNEGSKA (reference sequence). The CDR3 consists of 13 residues. Trimming shortened V by 4 bases and J by 5 bases, and 14 bases separated the two germline ends. CDR3 nucleotide sequence: TGCAGTGCTACCTTAAGTGGTACGGAGACCCAGTACTTC. Its protein product is CSATLSGTETQYF.

This clonotype has a handful of counts. The CDR3: CASSAAGGRKQYF. DNA of the CDR3: TGTGCCAGCAGCGCCGCCGGGGGGCGAAAGCAGTACTTC. The V gene is TRBV7-2, the J gene TRBJ2-7, with a possible D match to TRBD2 (7 bases). Trimming pared 5 bases from V and 8 bases from J, leaving 16 bases between. Germline V lookup: CDR1 SGHTA, CDR2 FQGNSA. This CDR3 is built from 13 residues.

The gene calls are TRBV11-3 and TRBJ2-1; possible D gene TRBD2, 6 bases. There are 14 residues in the CDR3. Trimming stripped 6 bases from V and 5 bases from J, with 14 bases between. Germline CDR1 SGHNT, CDR2 YENEEA. The CDR3 DNA reads TGTGCCAGCAGGTACCGCGGACTAAACAATGAGCAGTTCTTC. Its translation: CASRYRGLNNEQFF. The variable domain in full, with the rest retrieved from reference TRBV11-3 and TRBJ2-1, is EAGVVQSPRYKIIEKKQPVAFWCNPISGHNTLYWYLQNLGQGPELLIRYENEEAVDDSQLPKDRFSAERLKGVDSTLKIQPAELGDSAVYLCASRYRGLNNEQFFGPGTRLTVL.

This clonotype has a handful of counts. V is TRBV29-1 and J is TRBJ2-7; D remains ambiguous. Germline V CDR1 and CDR2: SQVTM, ANQGSEA. The CDR3 loop spans 13 amino acids. V lost 7 bases and J 2 bases, leaving 15 bases between the germline ends. The CDR3: CSAQGTRPYEQYF. The CDR3 coding sequence is TGCAGCGCTCAAGGCACTCGCCCCTACGAGCAGTACTTC.